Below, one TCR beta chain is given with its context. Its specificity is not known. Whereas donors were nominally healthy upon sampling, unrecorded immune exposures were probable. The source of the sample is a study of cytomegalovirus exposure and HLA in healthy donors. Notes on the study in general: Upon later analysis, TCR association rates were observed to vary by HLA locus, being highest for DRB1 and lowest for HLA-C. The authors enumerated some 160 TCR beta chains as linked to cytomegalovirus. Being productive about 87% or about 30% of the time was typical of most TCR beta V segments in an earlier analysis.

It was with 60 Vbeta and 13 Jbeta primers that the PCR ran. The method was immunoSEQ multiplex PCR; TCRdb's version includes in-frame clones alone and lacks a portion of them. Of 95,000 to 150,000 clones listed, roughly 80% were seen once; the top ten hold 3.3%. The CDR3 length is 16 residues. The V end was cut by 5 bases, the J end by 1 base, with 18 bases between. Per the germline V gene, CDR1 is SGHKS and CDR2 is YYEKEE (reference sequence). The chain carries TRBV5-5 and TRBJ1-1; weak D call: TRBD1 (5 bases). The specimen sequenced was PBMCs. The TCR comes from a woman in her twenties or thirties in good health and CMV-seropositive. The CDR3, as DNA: TGTGCCAGCAGTAAAGCCCCGTGGCAGGGGAACACTGAAGCTTTCTTT. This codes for CASSKAPWQGNTEAFF.